The 9 T cell receptor beta chains in this list originate from one sample, sequenced in a study of CXCR3-negative and CXCR3-positive naive CD8 T cells. With UMI labels, 5' RACE was used to prepare the TRB cDNA libraries. Reanalyzing the 5' RACE reads, TCRdb keeps one entry per CDR3 protein, without DNA. In all, the sample yields approximately 4,200 distinct CDR3 sequences. Sequencing was performed on naive CXCR3- CD8+ T cells from blood. Subset given: CD45RO-CCR7+CD27+CD95- naive CD8+ T cells lacking CXCR3 (TNR3-). The source of these receptors is a human donor in good health. Some clones in this sample may be carry-over from other donors' samples.

In terms of frequency, this clonotype is medium-sized. The chain has TRBV7-9 and TRBJ2-1; the D call from TCRdb, TRBD1, cannot be confirmed without DNA. Germline V gene lookup returns CDR1 SEHNR and CDR2 FQNEAQ (reference sequence). The CDR3 extends over 12 amino acids. The CDR3 here is CASSPLLNEQFF.

This clonotype is medium-sized by frequency. The V call is TRBV14, the J call TRBJ2-7. Germline V gene data show CDR1 as SGHDN and CDR2 as FVKESK. The CDR3 is 12 residues long. CDR3 protein: CASSQLNVEQYF.

Its frequency marks this clonotype as medium-sized. The chain recombines TRBV25-1 with TRBJ1-1. The germline V gene has CDR1 MGHDK and CDR2 SYGVNS. The CDR3 covers 14 residues. The CDR3 here is CASSELEGNTEAFF. The full variable domain, rest sourced from reference TRBV25-1 and TRBJ1-1, is EADIYQTPRYLVIGTGKKITLECSQTMGHDKMYWYQQDPGMELHLIHYSYGVNSTEKGDLSSESTVSRIRTEHFPLTLESARPSHTSQYLCASSELEGNTEAFFGQGTRLTVV.

This clonotype is labeled medium-sized based on frequency. J is TRBJ2-1 and V is TRBV12-3 or TRBV12-4; TCRdb designates TRBD1, a call that cannot be tested without DNA. The CDR3 totals 13 residues. CDR3 loop: CASSFGGGNEQFF.

By frequency, this clonotype registers medium-sized (0.01 to 0.1%). This chain uses TRBV5-1 with TRBJ2-2; lacking DNA, the TRBD1 call made by TCRdb goes unchecked. The CDR3 covers 16 residues. The V gene's germline CDR1 is SGHRS and CDR2 YFSETQ. This chain's CDR3 is CASSSLGTGGTGELFF.

This sequence joins TRBV13 and TRBJ2-2; TCRdb proposes TRBD1, but this gene call is untestable without DNA. Germline CDR1 and CDR2: PRHDT and FYEKMQ (reference sequence). This CDR3 has 16 residues. CDR3 in amino acids: CASSLGPGGNTGELFF. Full variable domain (remainder filled in from reference TRBV13 and TRBJ2-2): AAGVIQSPRHLIKEKRETATLKCYPIPRHDTVYWYQQGPGQDPQFLISFYEKMQSDKGSIPDRFSAQQFSDYHSELNMSSLELGDSALYFCASSLGPGGNTGELFFGEGSRLTVL.

By frequency, this clonotype is medium-sized (0.01 to 0.1%). The chain joins TRBV4-3 to TRBJ1-2. Germline V gene sequence: CDR1 LGHNA, CDR2 YSLEER. This CDR3 has 14 residues. The CDR3 protein is CASSQFQVNYGYTF.

The gene calls are TRBV29-1 and TRBJ1-2; there is no DNA to check the TCRdb D call of TRBD1. Germline CDR1 reads SQVTM; CDR2 reads ANQGSEA. The CDR3 is 14 residues long. The CDR3 sequence is CSVPWTGRDGGYTF.

By frequency, this clonotype registers medium-sized. The CDR3 sequence: CSAREHRTSTDTQYF. The V and J genes are TRBV20-1 and TRBJ2-3; TCRdb indicates TRBD1, and absent DNA this call remains unverified. Germline CDR1 reads DFQATT; CDR2 reads SNEGSKA (reference sequence). The CDR3 length is 15 residues.